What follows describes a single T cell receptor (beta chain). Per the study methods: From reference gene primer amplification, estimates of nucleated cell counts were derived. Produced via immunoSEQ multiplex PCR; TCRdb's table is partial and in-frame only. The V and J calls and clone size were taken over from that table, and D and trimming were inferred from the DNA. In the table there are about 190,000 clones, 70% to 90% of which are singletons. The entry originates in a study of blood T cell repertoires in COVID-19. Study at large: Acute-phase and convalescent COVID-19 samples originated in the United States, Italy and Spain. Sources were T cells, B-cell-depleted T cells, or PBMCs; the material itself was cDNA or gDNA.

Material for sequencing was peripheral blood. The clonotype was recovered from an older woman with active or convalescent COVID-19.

The CDR3: CASSVGTGYYGYTF. CDR3 nucleotide sequence: TGTGCCAGCAGCGTCGGGACAGGGTACTATGGCTACACCTTC. The rearrangement joins TRBV16 to TRBJ1-2, with 9 bases lining up with TRBD1. Germline trimming cut 5 bases from V and 3 bases from J; bases unmatched to any gene: 4. This CDR3 has 14 amino acids. The germline CDR1 and CDR2 sequences are KGHSY and FQNENV.